What follows is one T cell receptor beta chain and its context. Sequenced by immunoSEQ multiplex PCR; TCRdb stores in-frame clones only, minus some. The sample shows some 22,000 clones, 86% of them seen only once. This CDR3 region has 15 residues. CDR1 and CDR2 from the germline V gene are MNHEY and SVGEGT. The V segment lost 6 bases and the J segment 3 bases; nucleotides outside the gene matches: 8. These data come from a study of blood T cell repertoires in COVID-19. Sequences were obtained from peripheral blood. This sequence originates from a human donor with active COVID-19. The donor label of this sample is uncertain. The rearrangement joins TRBV6-2 or TRBV6-3 to TRBJ1-5, with TRBD1 matching over 7 bases. The CDR3 DNA is TGTGCCAGCAGCCCCGCGGGACAGCACAATCAGCCCCAGCATTTT. Protein sequence: CASSPAGQHNQPQHF.